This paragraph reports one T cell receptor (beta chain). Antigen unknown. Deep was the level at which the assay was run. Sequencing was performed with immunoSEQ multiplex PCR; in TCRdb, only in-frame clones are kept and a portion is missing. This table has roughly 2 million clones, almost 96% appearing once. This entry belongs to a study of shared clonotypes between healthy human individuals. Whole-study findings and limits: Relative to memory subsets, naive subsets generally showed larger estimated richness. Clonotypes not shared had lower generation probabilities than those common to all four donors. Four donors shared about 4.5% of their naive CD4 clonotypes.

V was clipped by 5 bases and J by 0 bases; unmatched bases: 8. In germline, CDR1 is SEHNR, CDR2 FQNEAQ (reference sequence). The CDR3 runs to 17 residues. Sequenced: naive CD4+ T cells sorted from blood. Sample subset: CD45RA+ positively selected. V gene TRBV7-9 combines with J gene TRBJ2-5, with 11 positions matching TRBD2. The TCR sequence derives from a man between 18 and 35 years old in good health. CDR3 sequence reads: CASSQGLAGAYQETQYF. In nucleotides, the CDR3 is TGTGCCAGCAGCCAAGGACTAGCGGGTGCGTACCAAGAGACCCAGTACTTC.